Listed below are T cell receptor beta chains from one sample, sequenced in a study of cytomegalovirus exposure and HLA in healthy donors. Here immunoSEQ multiplex PCR was the method, and the copy in TCRdb shows in-frame clones only, minus some. The profile shows about 110,000 clones, roughly 69% of them singletons. The specimen was PBMCs. The receptors were gathered from a woman in her 70s in good health and CMV-seropositive. Both conserved end residues are part of each CDR3. The D gene is left open where the match is weak. Size is stated for part of the rows, as once, few or many counts, or as a class when the clone is expanded.

clone_size | d_call | j_call | v_call | cdr3_nt | cdr3_aa
- | - | TRBJ2-7 | TRBV21-1 | TGTGCCAGCAGCCCTAGACAGGGCCGCTACGAGCAGTACTTC | CASSPRQGRYEQYF
- | - | TRBJ1-1 | TRBV2 | TGTGCCAGGCAACAGGCCACTATGAACACTGAAGCTTTCTTT | CARQQATMNTEAFF
- | - | TRBJ1-2 | TRBV25-1 | TGTGCCAGCCACTCGGGACTACACGCTAGTGGCTATGGCTACACCTTC | CASHSGLHASGYGYTF
few | - | TRBJ2-1 | TRBV7-2 | TGTGCCAGCAGCTTCCACCCCGGGCGGACATACAATGAGCAGTTCTTC | CASSFHPGRTYNEQFF
- | - | TRBJ1-1 | TRBV19 | TGTGCCAGTAGTGATGGACAGCGAAACACTGAAGCTTTCTTT | CASSDGQRNTEAFF
- | - | TRBJ1-1 | TRBV7-3 | TGTGCCAGCAGCCAACAGGGGAACACTGAAGCTTTCTTT | CASSQQGNTEAFF
few | - | TRBJ2-7 | TRBV11-3 | TGTGCCAGCAGCAACACAGGGAGCTCCTACGAGCAGTACTTC | CASSNTGSSYEQYF
- | TRBD1 | TRBJ1-5 | TRBV5-1 | TGCGCCAGCAGCTTGGCCGGACAGGGGTATCAGCCCCAGCATTTT | CASSLAGQGYQPQHF
once | - | TRBJ2-5 | TRBV2 | TGTGCCAGCAGTGAAGTTGGTGGGCCAGAGACCCAGTACTTC | CASSEVGGPETQYF
once | TRBD2 | TRBJ2-3 | TRBV7-2 | TGTGCCAGCAGCCGAGCCCTAGCGGGGCCCAATCAGCAGTATTTT | CASSRALAGPNQQYF
- | TRBD1 | TRBJ1-2 | TRBV6-5 | TGTGCCAGCAGGACAGGGGAATACTATGGCTACACCTTC | CASRTGEYYGYTF
- | TRBD1 | TRBJ2-7 | TRBV2 | TGTGCCAGCAGTCGGGACAGGGTTTACGAGCAGTACTTC | CASSRDRVYEQYF
- | - | TRBJ2-7 | TRBV14 | TGTGCCAGCAGCCAAACCAGTCCCTACGAGCAGTACTTC | CASSQTSPYEQYF
few | - | TRBJ1-1 | TRBV6-5 | TGTGCCAGCAGTTACTACCAGGGGAGCACTGAAGCTTTCTTT | CASSYYQGSTEAFF
- | - | TRBJ1-5 | TRBV12-5 | TGTGCTAGTGGTTCGGGAGGCAATCAGCCCCAGCATTTT | CASGSGGNQPQHF
- | TRBD2 | TRBJ2-1 | TRBV7-2 | TGTGCCAGCAGCCGACCGTCGGCGGGGGGAGTCAATGAGCAGTTCTTC | CASSRPSAGGVNEQFF
- | - | TRBJ1-1 | TRBV4-2 | TGTGCCAGCAGCCAGAACCGGCAGGACACTGAAGCTTTCTTT | CASSQNRQDTEAFF
- | - | TRBJ2-1 | TRBV5-1 | TGCGCCAGCAGCTTGGCCGAGGGTGAGCAGTTCTTC | CASSLAEGEQFF
once | TRBD1 | TRBJ2-1 | TRBV7-3 | TGTGCCAGCAGCACAGGGGGCGGGTCGTACAATGAGCAGTTCTTC | CASSTGGGSYNEQFF
- | - | TRBJ2-6 | TRBV10-3 | TGTGCCATCAGTGAGTCGGGGACATACTACTCTGGGGCCAACGTCCTGACTTTC | CAISESGTYYSGANVLTF
- | - | TRBJ1-2 | TRBV6-1 | TGTGCCAGCAGTGACAGAAACTATGGCTACACCTTC | CASSDRNYGYTF
- | - | TRBJ2-5 | TRBV5-6 | TGTGCCAGCAGCTTCGGCCGCGGGGAGACCCAGTACTTC | CASSFGRGETQYF
few | - | TRBJ1-2 | TRBV7-9 | TGTGCCAGCAGCCCAAGCACCGAGACAGTTGGCTATGGCTACACCTTC | CASSPSTETVGYGYTF
- | TRBD1 | TRBJ1-2 | TRBV4-2 | TGTGCCAGCAGCCAAGATAACGGACAGGGGTACTATGGCTACACCTTC | CASSQDNGQGYYGYTF
- | TRBD2 | TRBJ2-3 | TRBV30 | TGTGCCTGGGTCAGGGGCGGGGGGGCGATCACAGATACGCAGTATTTT | CAWVRGGGAITDTQYF
few | - | TRBJ1-1 | TRBV10-2 | TGCGCCAGCAGTGAGAGGGAAATGTACAGGACTGAAGCTTTCTTT | CASSEREMYRTEAFF
- | - | TRBJ2-7 | TRBV5-1 | TGCGCCAGCAGCTTGGGGAACCCGACAGTTCCCGAGCAGTACTTC | CASSLGNPTVPEQYF
- | - | TRBJ1-2 | TRBV18 | TGTGCCAGCTCACCAGAGGCCCCAGCTAACTATGGCTACACCTTC | CASSPEAPANYGYTF
- | - | TRBJ2-7 | TRBV6-5 | TGTGCCAGCAGCCGCCCTACAGACACCTACGAGCAGTACTTC | CASSRPTDTYEQYF
- | TRBD2 | TRBJ2-3 | TRBV5-8 | TGTGCCAGCAGCAAGGGACTAGCGGAGCACACAGATACGCAGTATTTT | CASSKGLAEHTDTQYF
- | TRBD1 | TRBJ2-3 | TRBV6-1 | TGTGCCAGCAGTGAACCCCGACAGGGGCGGTTCGATACGCAGTATTTT | CASSEPRQGRFDTQYF
- | - | TRBJ1-3 | TRBV4-1 | TGCGCCAGCAGCCAAGAAGAAGTAGCGGCTCTGGGCTCTGGAAACACCATATATTTT | CASSQEEVAALGSGNTIYF
- | - | TRBJ2-7 | TRBV5-1 | TGCGCCAGCAGCGTCCAGGGTTACGAGCAGTACTTC | CASSVQGYEQYF
once | - | TRBJ1-2 | TRBV10-3 | TGTGCCATCAGTGAGTCGCGCCCGGTCAGAGATTCTAGGTTCACCTTC | CAISESRPVRDSRFTF
once | TRBD2 | TRBJ2-2 | TRBV7-2 | TGTGCCAGCAGCTTATCCGGACTAGCGAACACCGGGGAGCTGTTTTTT | CASSLSGLANTGELFF
- | - | TRBJ1-1 | TRBV20-1 | TGCAGTGCTAGAGGCAGCACTGAAGCTTTCTTT | CSARGSTEAFF
- | TRBD1 | TRBJ1-1 | TRBV7-9 | TGTGCCAGCAGCTTAGAAGCGACAGGGTTTACTGAAGCTTTCTTT | CASSLEATGFTEAFF
- | TRBD1 | TRBJ1-2 | TRBV5-4 | TGTGCCAGCAGCTCCCGGGACAGTAACTATGGCTACACCTTC | CASSSRDSNYGYTF
- | - | TRBJ1-2 | TRBV28 | TGTGCCAGCAGTGTGTCAGGGATTGAGTATGGCTACACCTTC | CASSVSGIEYGYTF
- | - | TRBJ2-1 | TRBV5-1 | TGCGCCAGCAGCTTGGGGGGCACGGACTACAATGAGCAGTTCTTC | CASSLGGTDYNEQFF
- | TRBD2 | TRBJ2-1 | TRBV6-4 | TGTGCCAGCAGCACTAGCGGGGGGCTCCAGCAGTTCTTC | CASSTSGGLQQFF
- | TRBD1 | TRBJ2-5 | TRBV6-5 | TGTGCCAGCAGTCCCGGGACAGGTGGTCAAGAGACCCAGTACTTC | CASSPGTGGQETQYF
- | TRBD1 | TRBJ1-2 | TRBV6-5 | TGTGCCAGCAGTTCCCAGGGGGCAGATGGCTACACCTTC | CASSSQGADGYTF
- | TRBD2 | TRBJ2-5 | TRBV6-5 | TGTGCCAGCAGTTCCTTAGCGGGGTCCGGGGAGACCCAGTACTTC | CASSSLAGSGETQYF